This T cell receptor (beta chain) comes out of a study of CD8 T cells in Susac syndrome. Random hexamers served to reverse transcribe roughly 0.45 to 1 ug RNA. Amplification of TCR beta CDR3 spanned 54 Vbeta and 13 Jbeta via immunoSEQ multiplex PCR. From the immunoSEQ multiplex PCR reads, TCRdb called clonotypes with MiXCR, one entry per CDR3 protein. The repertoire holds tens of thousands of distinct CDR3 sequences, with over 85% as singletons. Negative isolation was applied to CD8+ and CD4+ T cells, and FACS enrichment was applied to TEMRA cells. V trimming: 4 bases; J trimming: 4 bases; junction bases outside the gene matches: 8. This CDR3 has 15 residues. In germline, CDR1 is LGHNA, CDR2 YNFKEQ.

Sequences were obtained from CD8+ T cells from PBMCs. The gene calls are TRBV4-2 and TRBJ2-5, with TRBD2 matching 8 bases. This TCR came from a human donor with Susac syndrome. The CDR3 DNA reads TGTGCCAGCAGCCCGGAGCGGGAGAGTGGAGAGACCCAGTACTTC. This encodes CASSPERESGETQYF.